This TCR beta chain comes out of a study of lymphopenia after photon versus proton radiotherapy. Looked up from germline, CDR1 is SGHRS and CDR2 is YFSETQ. CDR3 length equals 16 residues. The V gene lost 4 bases and the J gene lost 2 bases, with 18 bases spanning the gap. The repertoire was sequenced with immunoSEQ multiplex PCR; TCRdb's copy has only in-frame clones and lacks some. The top ten hold 10% of the sample, which has about 40,000 clones, about 86% seen once. Overall study findings and caveats: Under photons, naive T cells and diversity fell while effector/memory populations rose.

With respect to this clone: Its matching antigen is unknown.

The V call is TRBV5-1, the J call TRBJ1-2; maybe TRBD1 (6 bases). The source material was peripheral blood, sampled from a patient treated with proton-based radiotherapy. This TCR was recovered from a woman aged 70 to 79 with pancreatic cancer. Some clones in this sample may be carry-over from other donors' samples. The CDR3 protein is CASSAIAGAQNYGYTF. In nucleotides, the CDR3 is TGCGCCAGCAGCGCCATAGCGGGGGCGCAAAACTATGGCTACACCTTC.